These 9 T cell receptor beta chains came from one sample sequenced in a study of spatial heterogeneity in lung cancer. Regarding time point: sample taken at primary tumor resection. Whole RNA from tumor, nontumor lung or frozen PBMC was sequenced unsorted. TCRdb passed the 5' RACE reads through MiXCR, listing each CDR3 protein once. The repertoire has about 17,000 distinct CDR3 sequences, over 20% of them found once; the top ten carry 15% to 20%. Sequenced here: PBMCs, sampled at surgery. These receptors were collected from a female donor with early-stage non-small cell lung cancer.

This clonotype was counted at least ten times. This chain links TRBV6-5 with TRBJ1-4; D possibly corresponds to TRBD1 (5 bases). Germline-derived CDR1 and CDR2 are MNHEY and SVGAGI. V lost 0 bases and J lost 4, with 9 bases in between. The CDR3 sequence is 15 residues long. This CDR3 reads CASSYSRGRNEKLFF. The CDR3 DNA reads as TGTGCCAGCAGTTACTCGAGGGGTCGTAATGAAAAACTGTTTTTT.

In the case of this clonotype: With a much larger clone just one base away, this may be a read error. The V gene is TRBV20-1, the J gene TRBJ2-7; 10 bases are a match to TRBD1. Germline CDR1 and CDR2: DFQATT and SNEGSKA (reference sequence). CDR3 length: 19 amino acids. Germline trimming cut 2 bases from V and 3 bases from J; bases unmatched to any gene: 19. DNA for the CDR3: TGCAGTGCTAGACCCACCGGGACAGGGGACTGGACGCGGGGCTACGAGCAGTACTTC. This codes for CSARPTGTGDWTRGYEQYF.

The sample holds one count of this clonotype. The chain recombines TRBV7-2 with TRBJ1-2, with D possibly TRBD1 on 5 matching bases. V lost 5 bases to trimming and J lost 2 bases, with 15 bases between them. Per the germline V gene, CDR1 is SGHTA and CDR2 is FQGNSA. The CDR3 consists of 15 residues. This chain's CDR3 is CASSRLGGVNYGYTF. The CDR3 nucleotides read TGTGCCAGCAGCCGATTGGGAGGGGTCAACTATGGCTACACCTTC.

This clonotype was observed many times. The J gene is TRBJ2-7, the V gene TRBV28; 13 nucleotides line up with TRBD2. The ends lost 6 bases at V and 5 bases at J; junction bases unmatched: 10. CDR1 is MDHEN, CDR2 SYDVKM, per germline. This CDR3 contains 16 residues. CDR3 sequence (DNA): TGTGCCAGCAGGCGGACTAGCGGGAGCGGTCCCCACGAGCAGTACTTC. It yields the protein CASRRTSGSGPHEQYF.

V gene TRBV6-2 or TRBV6-3 combines with J gene TRBJ2-3; 14 bases are shared with TRBD2. The V and J ends lost 8 bases and 6 bases, in that order; junction bases with no gene match: 13. The length of the CDR3 is 17 residues. Per germline, CDR1 MNHEY and CDR2 SVGEGT. The CDR3, as DNA: TGTGCCAGCGAGAGCTCCGGGACTAGCGGGGGCCCGGATACGCAGTATTTT. Translated: CASESSGTSGGPDTQYF.

This clonotype is categorized as medium-sized (0.01 to 0.1%). The chain links TRBV7-9 to TRBJ2-5, with 9 bases identical to TRBD1. With V trimmed by 3 bases and J by 5 bases, 4 bases remained unmatched. There are 14 residues in the CDR3. Germline CDR1 reads SEHNR; CDR2 reads FQNEAQ (reference sequence). The CDR3 reads CASSFPTGGETQYF. DNA of the CDR3: TGTGCCAGCAGCTTCCCCACAGGGGGCGAGACCCAGTACTTC.

This clonotype was counted only a few times. The J gene is TRBJ2-7, the V gene TRBV20-1; 8 bases fit TRBD1. The CDR3 sequence is 15 residues long. V lost 0 bases and J lost 3; bases outside the gene matches: 7. From germline, CDR1 is DFQATT and CDR2 SNEGSKA (reference sequence). CDR3 sequence: CSARDRKTGVYEQYF. The CDR3 bases are TGCAGTGCTAGAGACCGTAAGACAGGGGTCTACGAGCAGTACTTC.

This clonotype was counted a few times. The J gene is TRBJ2-1, the V gene TRBV2, with 11 nucleotides matching TRBD1. V dropped 6 bases and J dropped 4; count of bases not matched to a gene: 8. The CDR3 covers 16 residues. Germline CDR1 SNHLY, CDR2 FYNNEI. The CDR3 here is CASRGGTGGRYNEQFF. In nucleotides, the CDR3 is TGTGCCAGCAGAGGCGGGACAGGGGGTAGGTACAATGAGCAGTTCTTC.

The sample holds many counts of this clonotype. The gene calls are TRBV12-3 or TRBV12-4 and TRBJ2-5; the D gene is possibly TRBD2 (5 bases). V was pared by 7 bases and J by 6 bases, with 15 bases between. This CDR3 has 13 residues. CDR3 nucleotides: TGTGCCAGCAAGAGGGCCAGTGGAAAGACCCAGTACTTC. Protein sequence: CASKRASGKTQYF.